This TCR beta chain was sequenced for a study of cytomegalovirus exposure and HLA in healthy donors. Regarding the study as a whole: A prior analysis recorded that most TCR beta V segments were productive about 90% or about 30% of the time. A later look showed TCR association rates differing by HLA locus, highest for DRB1 and lowest for HLA-C.

Per germline, CDR1 GTSNPN and CDR2 SVGIG (reference sequence). V was clipped by 2 bases and J by 17 bases, with 10 bases between them. The CDR3 contains 10 residues. For this clone: Its antigen is currently unknown.

Use of 60 Vbeta and 13 Jbeta primers characterized the PCR. The table came from immunoSEQ multiplex PCR; TCRdb's copy has only in-frame clones and leaves some out. The sample yields 130,000 or so clones, just over 65% seen once. The receptor's source is a man younger than 35 in good health and CMV-seronegative. Sequencing input: PBMCs. The V and J genes are TRBV30 and TRBJ1-6; possible D gene TRBD1, 6 bases. The CDR3 sequence: CAWSRDMFHF. CDR3 DNA sequence: TGTGCCTGGAGTAGGGACATGTTCCACTTT. The full variable domain, in which reference TRBV30 and TRBJ1-6 provide the parts outside the CDR3, is SQTIHQWPATLVQPVGSPLSLECTVEGTSNPNLYWYRQAAGRGLQLLFYSVGIGQISSEVPQNLSASRPQDRQFILSSKKLLLSDSGFYLCAWSRDMFHFGNGTRLTVT.